This TCR beta chain is from a study of cytomegalovirus exposure and HLA in healthy donors. The study's findings and limits: Trimming of TCR beta V- and J-genes showed a link, identified in a later analysis, to a missense DCLRE1C variant. Common viral pathogens seemed to be connected with several of the most significant clusters, according to a later analysis. At a 0.05 false discovery rate, a later analysis found about 17,000 TCR beta sequences to be associated with HLA alleles.

V lost 6 bases to trimming and J lost 0 bases, with 11 bases between them. The CDR3 totals 15 residues. Germline values: CDR1 MGHDK, CDR2 SYGVNS. The PCR was carried out with 60 Vbeta primers and 13 Jbeta primers. Assay used: immunoSEQ multiplex PCR; TCRdb lists only in-frame clones, some missing. In the table there are 150,000 to 200,000 clones, roughly 80% of which are singletons. For this clone: Its antigen is unidentified.

Everyone who donated was a healthy bone marrow donor. Sequenced input: PBMCs. This receptor was obtained from a woman younger than 30 in good health and CMV-seronegative. This sequence joins TRBV25-1 and TRBJ1-4; the D is unclear. The CDR3 sequence is CASSRGFATNEKLFF. CDR3 DNA: TGTGCCAGCAGCCGGGGATTTGCAACTAATGAAAAACTGTTTTTT.